One sample yielded the 8 T cell receptor beta chains listed below, sequenced in a study of OX40 agonist ivuxolimab in advanced cancers. Repertoires were generated with immunoSEQ multiplex PCR, while TCRdb's copy carries only in-frame clones and drops some. The table shows approximately 67,000 clones, with around 83% occurring only once. Sequenced here: CD4+ or CD8+ T cells sorted from blood, sampled in a trial of the OX40 agonist ivuxolimab. The receptors were gathered from an adult with an advanced solid tumor such as melanoma, head and neck, liver or kidney cancer.

J is TRBJ2-7 and V is TRBV6-5, with D possibly TRBD2 on 7 matching bases. Between the trimmed V and J ends, which lost 0 bases and 7 bases, there was a span of 10 bases. The germline gives CDR1 MNHEY, CDR2 SVGAGI. The CDR3 length is 13 residues. The CDR3 DNA is TGTGCCAGCAGTTACTCGAGGGGGGGGGAGCAGTACTTC. This translates into CASSYSRGGEQYF.

The chain recombines TRBV28 with TRBJ1-5, with TRBD1 identical over 9 bases. Losses at the gene ends were 8 bases for V and 0 bases for J; bases not matched to a gene: 2. This CDR3 is built from 14 residues. CDR1 and CDR2 (germline): MDHEN, SYDVKM. CDR3 DNA sequence: TGTGCCAGCCGGACAGGGGATAGCAATCAGCCCCAGCATTTT. As protein: CASRTGDSNQPQHF. The whole variable domain, remainder taken from reference TRBV28 and TRBJ1-5, is DVKVTQSSRYLVKRTGEKVFLECVQDMDHENMFWYRQDPGLGLRLIYFSYDVKMKEKGDIPEGYSVSREKKERFSLILESASTNQTSMYLCASRTGDSNQPQHFGDGTRLSIL.

This clone came up many times. V is TRBV2 and J is TRBJ1-2, with D unresolved. This CDR3 contains 13 residues. Trimming stripped 3 bases from V and 0 bases from J, with 5 bases between. The germline CDR1 and CDR2 sequences are SNHLY and FYNNEI. The CDR3 nucleotides are TGTGCCAGCAGTGAGGAGGCTAACTATGGCTACACCTTC. This encodes CASSEEANYGYTF.

This chain uses TRBV19 with TRBJ1-2, with 9 bases that match TRBD1. The length of the CDR3 is 14 residues. CDR1 and CDR2 (germline): LNHDA, SQIVND (reference sequence). Unmatched junction bases numbered 12, after V lost 8 bases and J lost 8 bases. The CDR3 sequence is CASSTPGQGLGYTF. For the CDR3, the DNA is TGTGCCAGTTCCACTCCGGGACAGGGCTTGGGCTACACCTTC.

The rearrangement links TRBV29-1 to TRBJ2-1; tentatively, D is TRBD1 or TRBD2 (6 bases each). The CDR3 has 15 residues. Germline assignment: CDR1 SQVTM and CDR2 ANQGSEA. The germline V and J ends were trimmed by 1 base and 7 bases, with 17 bases remaining between them. The CDR3 spells CSVEGAGGAGNEQFF. CDR3 in DNA: TGCAGCGTTGAAGGGGCCGGGGGCGCGGGGAATGAGCAGTTCTTC.

This chain joins TRBV6-4 and TRBJ2-4; no reliable D call. CDR3 length: 13 amino acids. Deletions cut 3 bases from V and 10 bases from J, with 13 bases between. Germline V lookup: CDR1 MRHNA, CDR2 SNTAGT. The DNA of the CDR3 is TGTGCCAGCAGTGATTCGGTAGCCGGAATTCAGTACTTC. Translated, it gives CASSDSVAGIQYF.

This clone was seen once. The chain couples TRBV29-1 to TRBJ2-3, with 12 bases that match TRBD2. Trimming cost V 4 bases and J 1 base; bases outside gene matches: 9. This CDR3 has 17 amino acids. Per the germline V gene, CDR1 is SQVTM and CDR2 is ANQGSEA. The CDR3 nucleotides read TGCAGCGTTGCGATGACTAGCGGGAGTGGAGGCACAGATACGCAGTATTTT. Translated: CSVAMTSGSGGTDTQYF.

The chain carries TRBV7-2 and TRBJ2-1; TRBD2 aligns across 11 bases. CDR3 length equals 18 residues. V lost 4 bases and J lost 12; bases outside the gene matches: 20. Germline V gene sequence: CDR1 SGHTA, CDR2 FQGNSA. CDR3: CASSSRETSGKVYRPQFF. The DNA for the CDR3 is TGTGCCAGCAGCTCCCGCGAGACTAGCGGGAAGGTATATAGACCGCAGTTCTTC.